These 2 T cell receptor beta chains originate from one sample sequenced in a study of metastatic and nonmetastatic thyroid tumors (TCRdb year 2020). Libraries were prepared through PCR. Instrument on record: Illumina HiSeq 4000. TCRdb ran its own pipeline on the public reads, namely fastp trimming at Q25 and MiXCR clone calling, and kept in-frame beta chains. Counted in this sample were 12,000 to 15,000 clones; roughly 25% of them appeared once. The ten largest make up 11% of the sample. No patient had received any treatment before thyroid surgery. The specimen sequenced was tumor tissue. These TCRs come from a female donor with papillary thyroid cancer or a benign thyroid nodule (not recorded which). Some clones in this sample may be carry-over from other donors' samples.

The chain joins TRBV11-1 to TRBJ2-1; 7 nucleotides align to TRBD1. The V segment lost 2 bases and the J segment 1 base; nucleotides outside the gene matches: 5. The germline CDR1 and CDR2 sequences are SGHAT and FQDESV (reference sequence). This CDR3 has 16 amino acids. CDR3 loop: CASSLIGGQSYNEQFF. The CDR3 DNA reads as TGTGCCAGCAGCTTAATTGGGGGACAGTCCTACAATGAGCAGTTCTTC.

This rearrangement joins TRBV6-2 or TRBV6-3 to TRBJ1-2; D possibly corresponds to TRBD1 (6 bases). Deletions cut 6 bases from V and 6 bases from J, with 26 bases between. Germline CDR1 reads MNHEY; CDR2 reads SVGEGT. The CDR3 totals 17 residues. The CDR3 DNA follows: TGTGCCAGCAGCCGCCCGACAGGAGCCAGGGCGTCCCATGGCTACACCTTC. Protein sequence: CASSRPTGARASHGYTF.